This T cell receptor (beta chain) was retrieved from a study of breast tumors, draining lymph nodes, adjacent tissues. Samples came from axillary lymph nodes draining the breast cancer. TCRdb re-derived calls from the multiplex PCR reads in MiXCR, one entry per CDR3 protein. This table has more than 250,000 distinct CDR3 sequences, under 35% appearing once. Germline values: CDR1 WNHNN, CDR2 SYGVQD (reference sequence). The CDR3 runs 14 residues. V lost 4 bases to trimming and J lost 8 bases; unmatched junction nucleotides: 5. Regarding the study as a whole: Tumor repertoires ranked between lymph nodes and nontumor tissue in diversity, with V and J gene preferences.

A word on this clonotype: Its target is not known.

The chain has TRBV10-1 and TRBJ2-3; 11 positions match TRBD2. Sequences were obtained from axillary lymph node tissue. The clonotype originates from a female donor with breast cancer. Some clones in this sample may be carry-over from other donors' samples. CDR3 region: CASSGTSGWGTQYF. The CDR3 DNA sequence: TGCGCCAGCAGTGGGACTAGCGGGTGGGGTACGCAGTATTTT.